Listed here are 3 T cell receptor beta chains from one sample, sequenced in a study of T cell repertoires in cytomegalovirus infection. No antigens are known for them. TCRdb analysed the reads with MiXCR anew, one entry per CDR3 protein. The sample lists about a million distinct CDR3 sequences; roughly a third were seen once. The sequences come from cultured CD8+ T cells from PBMCs, collected from culture after CMV antigen stimulation. These TCRs come from a human donor in good health (CMV status not recorded). Some clones in this sample may be carry-over from other donors' samples.

The V gene is TRBV6-1, the J gene TRBJ2-7; 9 nucleotides align to TRBD1. Germline V gene sequence: CDR1 MNHNS, CDR2 SASEGT. The CDR3 contains 13 residues. With 4 bases clipped from V and 7 bases from J, the junction kept 5 bases outside the gene matches. The CDR3 reads CASSGGTGWEQYF. For the CDR3, the DNA is TGTGCCAGCAGTGGAGGGACAGGGTGGGAGCAGTACTTC.

The V call is TRBV4-2, the J call TRBJ2-1, with 9 positions matching TRBD1. The CDR3 is 16 residues long. The V and J ends lost 1 base and 4 bases, in that order; junction bases with no gene match: 5. Looked up from germline, CDR1 is LGHNA and CDR2 is YNFKEQ. The CDR3, as DNA: TGTGCCAGCAGCCAAGTCGCCGGGACAGGGTACAATGAGCAGTTCTTC. Amino acid sequence: CASSQVAGTGYNEQFF.

This sequence joins TRBV7-8 and TRBJ1-6; possible D gene TRBD1, 5 bases. V shed 1 base and J shed 19 bases, with 20 bases lying between them. The CDR3 runs to 14 residues. Germline V gene data show CDR1 as SGHVS and CDR2 as FQNEAQ. CDR3 in DNA: TGTGCCAGCAGCTTAGGGACTTCAGGGCCTCTCTCACACTTT. It codes for CASSLGTSGPLSHF.